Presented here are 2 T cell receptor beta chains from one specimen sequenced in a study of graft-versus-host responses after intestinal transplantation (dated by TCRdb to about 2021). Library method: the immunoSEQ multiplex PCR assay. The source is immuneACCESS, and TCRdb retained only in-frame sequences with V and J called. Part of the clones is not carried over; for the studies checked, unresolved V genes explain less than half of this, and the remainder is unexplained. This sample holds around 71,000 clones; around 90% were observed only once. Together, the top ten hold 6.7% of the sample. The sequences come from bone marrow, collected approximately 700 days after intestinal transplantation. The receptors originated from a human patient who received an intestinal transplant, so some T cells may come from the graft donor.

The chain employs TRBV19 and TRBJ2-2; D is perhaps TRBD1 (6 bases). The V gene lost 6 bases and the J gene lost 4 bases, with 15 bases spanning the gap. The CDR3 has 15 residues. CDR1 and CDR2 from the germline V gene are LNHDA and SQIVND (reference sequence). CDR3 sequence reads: CASRADRPTTGELFF. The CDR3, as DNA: TGTGCCAGTAGGGCCGACAGGCCAACCACCGGGGAGCTGTTTTTT.

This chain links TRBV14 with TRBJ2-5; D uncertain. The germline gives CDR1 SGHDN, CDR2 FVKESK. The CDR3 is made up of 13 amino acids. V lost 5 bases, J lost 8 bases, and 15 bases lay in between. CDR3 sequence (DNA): TGTGCCAGCAGCTCTGGACCCGCCGCAACCCAGTACTTC. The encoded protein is CASSSGPAATQYF.